Listed below are T cell receptor beta chains from one sample, sequenced in a study of blood T cell repertoires in COVID-19. The data were produced by immunoSEQ multiplex PCR, yet TCRdb's version contains in-frame clones alone and is incomplete. The table lists 200,000 to 300,000 clones, 84% of them singletons. Specimen: peripheral blood. Receptor source: a human donor in a cohort sampled during active COVID-19. The CDR3 runs from the conserved cysteine through the conserved F or W. Fields, in order: V gene, clone size, J gene, D gene, CDR3 protein, CDR3 DNA. D genes are given only for firm matches. Clone size is stated in some rows and not others, as once, few, many or a class when expanded.

V gene: TRBV3-1/TRBV3-2
clone size: -
J gene: TRBJ2-5
D gene: TRBD2
CDR3 protein: CASSLRTSGRRETQYF
CDR3 DNA: TGTGCCAGCAGCTTGAGGACTAGCGGGAGAAGAGAGACCCAGTACTTC

V gene: TRBV10-3
clone size: few
J gene: TRBJ1-5
D gene: TRBD1
CDR3 protein: CAIRSGTGEYQPQHF
CDR3 DNA: TGTGCCATCAGATCCGGGACAGGGGAGTATCAGCCCCAGCATTTT

V gene: TRBV10-1
clone size: -
J gene: TRBJ2-5
D gene: -
CDR3 protein: CASSGQLQETQYF
CDR3 DNA: TGCGCCAGCAGTGGACAGTTACAAGAGACCCAGTACTTC

V gene: TRBV23-1
clone size: -
J gene: TRBJ2-1
D gene: TRBD1
CDR3 protein: CASSQRQGQYNEQFF
CDR3 DNA: TGCGCCAGCAGTCAACGACAGGGGCAATACAATGAGCAGTTCTTC

V gene: TRBV5-6
clone size: -
J gene: TRBJ2-1
D gene: -
CDR3 protein: CASSFRGAARQFF
CDR3 DNA: TGTGCCAGCAGCTTTCGGGGGGCAGCGCGGCAGTTCTTC

V gene: TRBV11-2
clone size: -
J gene: TRBJ2-4
D gene: -
CDR3 protein: CASTQRLAKNIQYF
CDR3 DNA: TGTGCCAGCACCCAAAGACTAGCCAAAAACATTCAGTACTTC

V gene: TRBV9
clone size: few
J gene: TRBJ2-1
D gene: TRBD2
CDR3 protein: CASSVRPSGGANEQFF
CDR3 DNA: TGTGCCAGCAGCGTCCGCCCAAGCGGGGGGGCTAATGAGCAGTTCTTC

V gene: TRBV19
clone size: once
J gene: TRBJ1-2
D gene: TRBD1
CDR3 protein: CASTFGTGGFGYTF
CDR3 DNA: TGTGCCAGTACCTTCGGGACAGGGGGCTTTGGCTACACCTTC

V gene: TRBV5-4
clone size: -
J gene: TRBJ2-3
D gene: TRBD2
CDR3 protein: CASSFPGLAGSSSTDTQYF
CDR3 DNA: TGTGCCAGCAGTTTCCCGGGACTAGCGGGGTCGTCTAGCACAGATACGCAGTATTTT

V gene: TRBV7-3
clone size: -
J gene: TRBJ1-1
D gene: TRBD1
CDR3 protein: CASSKLPPQGAGNTEAFF
CDR3 DNA: TGTGCCAGCAGCAAACTACCCCCCCAGGGGGCCGGGAACACTGAAGCTTTCTTT

V gene: TRBV29-1
clone size: -
J gene: TRBJ2-3
D gene: TRBD2
CDR3 protein: CSVDGGLGSSGGTSTDTQYF
CDR3 DNA: TGCAGCGTTGATGGCGGTTTGGGGTCTAGCGGGGGGACTAGCACAGATACGCAGTATTTT

V gene: TRBV29-1
clone size: -
J gene: TRBJ1-3
D gene: -
CDR3 protein: CSVVGGSGNTIYF
CDR3 DNA: TGCAGCGTTGTGGGGGGATCCGGAAACACCATATATTTT

V gene: TRBV28
clone size: -
J gene: TRBJ1-5
D gene: -
CDR3 protein: CASSWQTNQPQHF
CDR3 DNA: TGTGCCAGCAGTTGGCAGACAAATCAGCCCCAGCATTTT

V gene: TRBV3-1/TRBV3-2
clone size: -
J gene: TRBJ2-5
D gene: TRBD2
CDR3 protein: CASSHGASGGGQETQYF
CDR3 DNA: TGTGCCAGCAGCCACGGGGCTAGCGGGGGGGGGCAGGAGACCCAGTACTTC

V gene: TRBV11-2
clone size: -
J gene: TRBJ2-1
D gene: TRBD1
CDR3 protein: CASSLGQGRDNEQFF
CDR3 DNA: TGTGCCAGCAGCCTCGGACAGGGCAGGGACAATGAGCAGTTCTTC

V gene: TRBV6-5
clone size: many
J gene: TRBJ1-6
D gene: TRBD1
CDR3 protein: CASRGDRGLNSPLHF
CDR3 DNA: TGTGCCAGCAGAGGAGACAGGGGGCTTAATTCACCCCTCCACTTT

V gene: TRBV2
clone size: -
J gene: TRBJ2-3
D gene: TRBD2
CDR3 protein: CASSILAGSTDTQYF
CDR3 DNA: TGTGCCAGCAGTATCCTAGCGGGTAGCACAGATACGCAGTATTTT

V gene: TRBV5-4
clone size: -
J gene: TRBJ1-1
D gene: TRBD1
CDR3 protein: CASSKTGTDNTEAFF
CDR3 DNA: TGTGCCAGCAGTAAGACCGGGACAGATAACACTGAAGCTTTCTTT

V gene: TRBV6-5
clone size: -
J gene: TRBJ1-6
D gene: TRBD1
CDR3 protein: CASSRDRAGSPLHF
CDR3 DNA: TGTGCCAGCAGCCGAGACAGGGCCGGTTCACCCCTCCACTTT